The clone carrying this T cell receptor (beta chain) showed up just a few times. Its target is unknown. V lost 3 bases and J 6 bases, leaving 9 bases between the germline ends. This CDR3 has 13 amino acids. In germline, CDR1 is ENHRY, CDR2 SYGVKD. This sample is drawn from a study of blood T cells in healthy people across ages. Sample-barcoded 5' priming and a J-beta primer mix drove a second PCR of 7 to 11 cycles. TCRdb passed the 5' RACE reads through MiXCR, listing each CDR3 protein once. The sample consists of 700,000 to 900,000 distinct CDR3 sequences, around half of them appearing once. Each donor gave around 9.6 milliliters of peripheral blood. Study-wide findings and caveats: Those diversity estimates obtained from one million T cells were thought to be underestimates. A conclusive naive versus antigen-experienced comparison was prevented by the unsorted PBMCs.

The V and J genes are TRBV10-3 and TRBJ2-1; a possible D gene is TRBD1 (5 bases). This TCR was sampled from a man at least 80 years old in good health. The sample comprised blood. CDR3 protein: CAISDRVANEQFF. DNA for the CDR3: TGTGCCATCAGTGACAGGGTGGCCAATGAGCAGTTCTTC.